Presented here are 28 T cell receptor beta chains from one specimen sequenced in a study of T cells in Graves' hyperthyroidism and ophthalmopathy. RNA transcripts were the template for amplifying TCR beta CDR3 regions. HTBI primers were used for first-round RT-PCR of the TCR CDR3. TCRdb analysed the multiplex PCR reads with MiXCR anew, one entry per CDR3 protein. This table has 600,000 to 700,000 distinct CDR3 sequences, 14% to 15% appearing once. Sequencing was done on a sample of blood. Every receptor here comes from a woman in her thirties or forties with Graves' ophthalmopathy.

This clonotype came up many times. The chain uses TRBV28 and TRBJ1-5; D gene unclear. Trimming stripped 1 base from V and 1 base from J, with 8 bases between. Germline CDR1 MDHEN, CDR2 SYDVKM. The CDR3 is made up of 15 amino acids. CDR3 nucleotides: TGTGCCAGCAGTTTATTGGGAAGGAGCAATCAGCCCCAGCATTTT. The encoded protein is CASSLLGRSNQPQHF.

This clonotype was counted many times. The chain employs TRBV6-1 and TRBJ1-5, with TRBD1 matching 8 bases. The CDR3 has 14 amino acids. With V trimmed by 6 bases and J by 6 bases, 7 bases remained unmatched. Germline CDR1 reads MNHNS; CDR2 reads SASEGT. The CDR3: CASSETGVGQPQHF. In nucleotides, the CDR3 is TGTGCCAGCAGCGAGACAGGGGTAGGTCAGCCCCAGCATTTT.

The chain carries TRBV6-5 and TRBJ1-2, with no clear D. Trimming took 0 bases from V and 4 from J, leaving 15 bases between them. CDR1 MNHEY and CDR2 SVGAGI come from the germline V gene. This CDR3 is 16 amino acids long. The CDR3 sequence: CASSYSIGERVYGYTF. In nucleotides, the CDR3 is TGTGCCAGCAGTTACTCGATCGGGGAAAGGGTCTATGGCTACACCTTC.

The chain is built from TRBV24-1 and TRBJ2-7; TRBD1 agrees at 10 bases. The CDR3 length is 15 residues. From germline, CDR1 is KGHDR and CDR2 SFDVKD. V lost 3 bases to trimming and J lost 2 bases; unmatched junction nucleotides: 3. The CDR3 region is CATSDPGQGAYEQYF. In nucleotides, the CDR3 is TGTGCCACCAGTGATCCCGGACAGGGGGCCTACGAGCAGTACTTC.

This clonotype was recorded many times. V usage is TRBV20-1 and J usage is TRBJ2-7; D is possibly TRBD2 (5 bases). The CDR3 is made up of 12 amino acids. Germline CDR1 reads DFQATT; CDR2 reads SNEGSKA (reference sequence). The V end lost 2 bases, the J end lost 3 bases, and 8 bases lay between the germline ends. This CDR3 reads CSARSEGYEQYF. CDR3 sequence (DNA): TGCAGTGCTAGAAGTGAGGGCTACGAGCAGTACTTC.

This clonotype was counted ten times or more. The chain joins TRBV24-1 to TRBJ2-7; either TRBD1 or TRBD2 may fit D (5 bases each). V was pared by 12 bases and J by 0 bases, with 11 bases between. The CDR3 runs 12 residues. Germline CDR1 is KGHDR and CDR2 is SFDVKD. The CDR3 here is CAGWGSSYEQYF. CDR3 sequence (DNA): TGTGCCGGATGGGGGAGCTCCTACGAGCAGTACTTC.

This clonotype was counted ten times or more. The chain is built from TRBV7-3 and TRBJ1-2; D remains ambiguous. With 5 bases removed from V and 0 bases from J, the gap between germline ends came to 10 bases. Germline assignment: CDR1 SGHTA and CDR2 FQGTGA. This CDR3 has 14 residues. The CDR3 spells CASSPGASNYGYTF. CDR3 in DNA: TGTGCCAGCAGCCCTGGAGCATCTAACTATGGCTACACCTTC.

This clonotype was counted only a few times. The CDR3 sequence: CASSLRPGDIQYF. CDR3 DNA sequence: TGTGCCAGCAGCCTTCGACCCGGGGACATTCAGTACTTC. The chain has TRBV7-8 and TRBJ2-4, with D possibly TRBD2 on 5 matching bases. CDR3 length: 13 residues. Germline-derived CDR1 and CDR2 are SGHVS and FQNEAQ. Deletions cut 5 bases from V and 8 bases from J, with 13 bases between.

This clonotype was observed many times. V usage is TRBV6-1 and J usage is TRBJ2-7; weak D call: TRBD2 (5 bases). Deletions cut 0 bases from V and 6 bases from J, with 15 bases between. Germline loops: CDR1 MNHNS, CDR2 SASEGT. The CDR3 covers 15 residues. The CDR3 region is CASSEASAASGEQYF. The CDR3 nucleotides are TGTGCCAGCAGTGAAGCCTCAGCGGCATCGGGCGAGCAGTACTTC.

The sample holds many counts of this clonotype. V is TRBV29-1 and J is TRBJ1-2, with D unclear. Germline loops: CDR1 SQVTM, CDR2 ANQGSEA. V was trimmed by 4 bases and J by 6 bases, leaving 9 bases between them. The CDR3 consists of 11 residues. This CDR3 reads CSVVAGNGYTF. The CDR3 bases are TGCAGCGTTGTGGCCGGGAATGGCTACACCTTC.

The rearrangement links TRBV20-1 to TRBJ1-2, with TRBD1 identical over 9 bases. Losses at the gene ends were 3 bases for V and 6 bases for J; bases not matched to a gene: 8. There are 14 residues in the CDR3. CDR1 is DFQATT and CDR2 is SNEGSKA in the germline V gene (reference sequence). CDR3 sequence (DNA): TGCAGTGCTAGTGCACAGGGGGCGCAGGATGGCTACACCTTC. Protein product: CSASAQGAQDGYTF.

Ten or more counts support this clonotype. V and J are TRBV6-5 and TRBJ1-1, with a tentative D call TRBD1 (6 bases). CDR3 size: 12 residues. V lost 3 bases, J lost 7 bases, and 9 bases lay in between. Germline values: CDR1 MNHEY, CDR2 SVGAGI. As DNA, the CDR3 is TGTGCCAGCAGTTATACACAGGGTGAAGCTTTCTTT. This codes for CASSYTQGEAFF.

This clonotype has a count of ten or more. The chain uses TRBV28 and TRBJ1-3; D unresolved. V was pared by 3 bases and J by 6 bases, with 12 bases between. From germline, CDR1 is MDHEN and CDR2 SYDVKM. This CDR3 spans 14 amino acids. The CDR3 reads CASSFTGFVNTIYF. CDR3 bases: TGTGCCAGCAGTTTTACTGGGTTTGTAAACACCATATATTTT.

This clonotype was counted at least ten times. CDR3 bases: TGTGCCAGCAGTCTTGGACGTACCGAGCAGTACTTC. This gives the protein CASSLGRTEQYF. The gene calls are TRBV12-3 or TRBV12-4 and TRBJ2-7; D gene uncertain. The ends were cut back, 5 bases at V and 6 bases at J, with 11 bases in the middle. The CDR3 consists of 12 residues.

This clonotype was counted only a few times. This chain links TRBV9 with TRBJ1-3, with unresolved D. Trimming removed 4 bases at V and 0 bases at J, with 11 bases between. Per germline, CDR1 SGDLS and CDR2 YYNGEE. The CDR3 covers 15 residues. The CDR3 spells CASSPRGASGNTIYF. In DNA, the CDR3 is TGTGCCAGCAGCCCACGGGGAGCCTCTGGAAACACCATATATTTT.

Only a few counts were recorded for this clonotype. The chain recombines TRBV3-1 with TRBJ2-2; D unresolved. This CDR3 is built from 16 residues. Looked up from germline, CDR1 is LGHDT and CDR2 is YNNKEL (reference sequence). With 0 bases removed from V and 1 base from J, the gap between germline ends came to 9 bases. CDR3 residues: CASSQEHPGNTGELFF. The DNA of the CDR3 is TGTGCCAGCAGCCAAGAACACCCAGGGAACACCGGGGAGCTGTTTTTT.

In its sample, this clonotype was seen many times. The chain couples TRBV12-3 or TRBV12-4 to TRBJ1-1; TRBD1 might be the D (5 bases). Trimming left V 6 bases short and J 3 bases short, with 14 bases between. CDR3 length: 14 amino acids. CDR3 sequence reads: CASRGRSGDTEAFF. The CDR3 DNA reads as TGTGCCAGCAGGGGACGTTCTGGGGACACTGAAGCTTTCTTT.

Ten or more counts support this clonotype. J is TRBJ1-2 and V is TRBV12-3 or TRBV12-4; the D gene is possibly TRBD1 (5 bases). The ends were cut back, 8 bases at V and 0 bases at J, with 16 bases in the middle. The CDR3 length is 15 residues. The chain's CDR3 is CASWDGGNANYGYTF. For the CDR3, the DNA is TGTGCCAGCTGGGACGGGGGAAACGCTAACTATGGCTACACCTTC.

This clonotype showed up many times. This chain joins TRBV4-2 and TRBJ1-1; perhaps TRBD1 as D (6 bases). Germline loops: CDR1 LGHNA, CDR2 YNFKEQ. This CDR3 spans 16 amino acids. V was pared by 0 bases and J by 1 base, with 12 bases between. CDR3 nucleotide sequence: TGTGCCAGCAGCCAAGATTCCGGGGGCGCGAACACTGAAGCTTTCTTT. This gives the protein CASSQDSGGANTEAFF.

The chain links TRBV27 to TRBJ2-5, with 11 nucleotides matching TRBD1. The J segment lost 6 bases and the V segment lost 11 bases, leaving 11 bases of the junction unmatched. This CDR3 has 14 residues. Looked up from germline, CDR1 is MNHEY and CDR2 is SMNVEV (reference sequence). CDR3 sequence: CAVGDRGFIKTQYF. As DNA, the CDR3 is TGTGCCGTTGGGGACAGGGGGTTCATTAAGACCCAGTACTTC.

Ten or more counts support this clonotype. This chain uses TRBV25-1 with TRBJ1-2, with 8 nucleotides matching TRBD1. Germline CDR1 MGHDK, CDR2 SYGVNS. This CDR3 is built from 13 residues. The ends lost 6 bases at V and 8 bases at J; junction bases unmatched: 8. The CDR3 bases are TGTGCCAGCAGCTCATACAGGGGGGAGGGCTACACCTTC. It specifies CASSSYRGEGYTF.

J is TRBJ2-7 and V is TRBV11-2; maybe TRBD1 (6 bases). Germline values: CDR1 SGHAT, CDR2 FQNNGV. The CDR3 is 13 residues long. V lost 5 bases and J 9 bases, leaving 17 bases between the germline ends. This CDR3 reads CASSPGFEGVQYF. DNA of the CDR3: TGTGCCAGCAGCCCGGGGTTCGAGGGGGTGCAGTACTTC.

This clonotype was detected a few times. V is TRBV20-1 and J is TRBJ1-1; the D gene is possibly TRBD1 (5 bases). The germline CDR1 and CDR2 sequences are DFQATT and SNEGSKA (reference sequence). The CDR3 covers 14 residues. The V and J ends lost 7 bases and 0 bases respectively, with 15 bases between them. DNA for the CDR3: TGCAGTGTTTGGTGGGGGACGGTGAACACTGAAGCTTTCTTT. As protein: CSVWWGTVNTEAFF.

The genes are TRBV19 and TRBJ2-7, with 12 bases that match TRBD2. V was clipped by 11 bases and J by 4 bases; unmatched bases: 15. Germline-derived CDR1 and CDR2 are LNHDA and SQIVND (reference sequence). The CDR3 runs 16 residues. The CDR3 loop reads CAWSDPLAGGPYEQYF. DNA for the CDR3: TGTGCCTGGAGTGACCCGCTAGCGGGAGGGCCTTACGAGCAGTACTTC.

At least ten counts were recorded for this clonotype. This chain connects TRBV12-3 or TRBV12-4 to TRBJ2-7; TRBD1 aligns across 7 bases. Unmatched junction bases numbered 3, after V lost 8 bases and J lost 2 bases. CDR3 size: 12 residues. The CDR3 reads CASGTAAYEQYF. The CDR3 DNA reads as TGTGCCAGCGGGACAGCCGCCTACGAGCAGTACTTC.

This clonotype was counted many times. One end of the junction does not line up with germline, which may come from a read error. The rearrangement uses TRBV7-7 and TRBJ2-7; D is ambiguous. Germline CDR1 SSHAT, CDR2 FNYEAQ (reference sequence). This CDR3 is built from 13 residues. CDR3 bases: TGTGCTAGCAGCTTAGCCTCCGGGTCCCTACAGTACTTC. It yields the protein CASSLASGSLQYF. The variable domain in full, with the rest retrieved from reference TRBV7-7 and TRBJ2-7, is GAGVSQSPRYKVTKRGQDVTLRCDPISSHATLYWYQQALGQGPEFLTYFNYEAQPDKSGLPSDRFSAERPEGSISTLTIQRTEQRDSAMYRCASSLASGSLQYFGPGTRLTVT.

This chain links TRBV12-3 or TRBV12-4 with TRBJ2-7; unclear D gene. V dropped 6 bases and J dropped 3 bases, with 15 bases sitting between them. This CDR3 comprises 14 residues. The CDR3: CASSQRSWDYEQYF. CDR3 nucleotide sequence: TGTGCCAGCAGCCAGAGAAGTTGGGACTACGAGCAGTACTTC.

In its sample, this clonotype was seen many times. The V and J genes are TRBV5-4 and TRBJ2-2; D is unresolved. This CDR3 has 13 residues. Between the trimmed V and J ends, which lost 6 bases and 1 base, there was a span of 7 bases. The germline V gene encodes CDR1 SGHNT and CDR2 YYREEE (reference sequence). CDR3 protein: CASKRQNTGELFF. The CDR3 region has the DNA TGTGCCAGCAAACGACAGAACACCGGGGAGCTGTTTTTT. Full variable domain (outside the CDR3, taken from reference TRBV5-4 and TRBJ2-2): ETGVTQSPTHLIKTRGQQVTLRCSSQSGHNTVSWYQQALGQGPQFIFQYYREEENGRGNFPPRFSGLQFPNYSSELNVNALELDDSALYLCASKRQNTGELFFGEGSRLTVL.